A single sample is the source of the 13 T cell receptor beta chains below, sequenced in a study of OX40 agonist ivuxolimab in advanced cancers. TCRdb keeps only in-frame clones here, not all; method: immunoSEQ multiplex PCR. This sample has roughly 24,000 clones; approximately 89% occur once, and the top ten carry approximately 35%. The material sequenced was CD4+ or CD8+ T cells sorted from blood, taken in a trial of the OX40 agonist ivuxolimab. Receptor source: an adult with an advanced solid tumor such as melanoma, head and neck, liver or kidney cancer.

The V call is TRBV27, the J call TRBJ1-5, with D unresolved. The germline V gene has CDR1 MNHEY and CDR2 SMNVEV (reference sequence). Between the trimmed V and J ends, which lost 2 bases and 4 bases, there was a span of 9 bases. The CDR3 is made up of 14 amino acids. The DNA for the CDR3 is TGTGCCAGCAGTTTAATTGGCAGGAATCAGCCCCAGCATTTT. Encoded protein: CASSLIGRNQPQHF.

In regard to this clone: No conserved phenylalanine or tryptophan is present at the end of the CDR3, so a read error is the likely explanation. The DNA is left out, because the CDR3 cannot be placed on it with certainty; the CDR3 is given as TCRdb lists it. The V gene is TRBV5-8, the J gene TRBJ1-3; the DNA was not compared with TRBD1, the D call given in the table. Per the germline V gene, CDR1 is SGHTS and CDR2 is YDEGEE. The CDR3 sequence runs 11 residues, both termini included. The CDR3 sequence: CASSLWAHPSL.

The gene calls are TRBV5-1 and TRBJ1-1; perhaps TRBD1 as D (5 bases). Germline CDR1 reads SGHRS; CDR2 reads YFSETQ. The CDR3 sequence is 12 residues long. The V and J ends lost 4 bases and 5 bases respectively, with 9 bases between them. CDR3 nucleotide sequence: TGCGCCAGCAGCCCGGCAGGGACTGAAGCTTTCTTT. The encoded protein is CASSPAGTEAFF.

The chain links TRBV6-4 to TRBJ2-3, with D possibly TRBD2 on 6 matching bases. The CDR3 totals 16 residues. The V end was cut by 2 bases, the J end by 3 bases, with 15 bases between. CDR1 and CDR2 (germline): MRHNA, SNTAGT. The CDR3 is CASSDKAGLGTDTQYF. DNA of the CDR3: TGTGCCAGCAGTGACAAAGCGGGCCTAGGGACAGATACGCAGTATTTT.

This clone is labeled as medium-sized. This chain joins TRBV6-1 and TRBJ1-1, with D perhaps TRBD1 (5 bases). This CDR3 has 14 amino acids. Trimming pared 2 bases from V and 0 bases from J, leaving 7 bases between. Germline CDR1 is MNHNS and CDR2 is SASEGT. The CDR3 here is CASSERGMNTEAFF. The DNA for the CDR3 is TGTGCCAGCAGTGAACGGGGCATGAACACTGAAGCTTTCTTT.

This clone was counted once. V and J are TRBV23-1 and TRBJ2-7; the D call may be TRBD1 or TRBD2 (5 bases each). TRBV23-1 is given ORF status, its function remaining uncertain. V lost 0 bases, J lost 7 bases, and 16 bases lay in between. The CDR3 contains 15 residues. The CDR3 region has the DNA TGCGCCAGCAGTCAATCCCCCGTGAGGGGCGGTGAGCAGTACTTC. This codes for CASSQSPVRGGEQYF.

The chain links TRBV5-6 to TRBJ2-3; D uncertain. Germline V gene sequence: CDR1 SGHDT, CDR2 YYEEEE. The CDR3 spans 12 residues. V lost 3 bases, J lost 8 bases, and 10 bases lay in between. For the CDR3, the DNA is TGTGCCAGCAGCTCACCCCTGGTTACGCAGTATTTT. Translated, it gives CASSSPLVTQYF.

J is TRBJ1-3 and V is TRBV2; D remains ambiguous. Trimming removed 2 bases at V and 8 bases at J, with 13 bases between. In germline, CDR1 is SNHLY, CDR2 FYNNEI. The CDR3 has 14 amino acids. The CDR3 sequence: CASSEWRVLDTIYF. CDR3 DNA sequence: TGTGCCAGCAGTGAATGGAGGGTTCTAGACACCATATATTTT. The full variable domain, with the rest looked up from reference TRBV2 and TRBJ1-3, is EPEVTQTPSHQVTQMGQEVILRCVPISNHLYFYWYRQILGQKVEFLVSFYNNEISEKSEIFDDQFSVERPDGSNFTLKIRSTKLEDSAMYFCASSEWRVLDTIYFGEGSWLTVV.

This clone was picked up many times. This chain uses TRBV11-2 with TRBJ1-3; D is unresolved. V was pared by 1 base and J by 0 bases, with 13 bases between. CDR1 is SGHAT, CDR2 FQNNGV, per germline. The CDR3 runs to 17 residues. CDR3 amino acids: CASSLGADDRSGNTIYF. DNA of the CDR3: TGTGCCAGCAGCTTAGGTGCAGATGACCGCTCTGGAAACACCATATATTTT.

The table lists this clone with a count of one. The chain uses TRBV7-9 and TRBJ2-3; D gene ambiguous. CDR3 length equals 12 residues. Germline values: CDR1 SEHNR, CDR2 FQNEAQ (reference sequence). With 2 bases removed from V and 6 bases from J, the gap between germline ends came to 6 bases. The CDR3 sequence is CASSLRVDTQYF. DNA of the CDR3: TGTGCCAGCAGCTTAAGGGTTGATACGCAGTATTTT.

The chain has TRBV10-3 and TRBJ1-3, with TRBD1 identical over 7 bases. The germline V gene has CDR1 ENHRY and CDR2 SYGVKD. The CDR3 runs to 15 residues. Unmatched junction bases numbered 10, after V lost 3 bases and J lost 8 bases. CDR3 nucleotide sequence: TGTGCCATCAGTGACTCCGGGACAGCGAGCGACACCATATATTTT. The encoded protein is CAISDSGTASDTIYF.

This clone turned up a few times. The chain combines TRBV20-1 with TRBJ1-2; no clear D. Trimming took 6 bases from V and 1 from J, leaving 6 bases between them. Germline assignment: CDR1 DFQATT and CDR2 SNEGSKA (reference sequence). The CDR3 sequence is 11 residues long. The CDR3 region has the DNA TGCAGTGCGTCGGGTAACTATGGCTACACCTTC. Translating it yields CSASGNYGYTF.

V and J are TRBV7-9 and TRBJ1-1, with a possible D match to TRBD1 (6 bases). Trimming left V 5 bases short and J 2 bases short, with 12 bases between. Per germline, CDR1 SEHNR and CDR2 FQNEAQ (reference sequence). This CDR3 is 14 amino acids long. CDR3 protein: CASSPQGGNTEAFF. The DNA of the CDR3 is TGTGCCAGCAGCCCACAGGGAGGTAACACTGAAGCTTTCTTT.